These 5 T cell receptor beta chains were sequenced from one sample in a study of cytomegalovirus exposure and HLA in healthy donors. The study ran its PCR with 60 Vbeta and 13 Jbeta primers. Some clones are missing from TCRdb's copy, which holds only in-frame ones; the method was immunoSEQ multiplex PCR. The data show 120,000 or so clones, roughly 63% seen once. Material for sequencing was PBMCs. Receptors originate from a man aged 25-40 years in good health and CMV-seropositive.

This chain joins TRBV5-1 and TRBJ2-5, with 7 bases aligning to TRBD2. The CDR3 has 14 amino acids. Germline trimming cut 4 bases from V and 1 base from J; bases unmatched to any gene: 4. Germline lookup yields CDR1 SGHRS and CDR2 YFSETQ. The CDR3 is CASSMGLSQETQYF. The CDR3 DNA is TGCGCCAGCAGCATGGGACTAAGCCAAGAGACCCAGTACTTC. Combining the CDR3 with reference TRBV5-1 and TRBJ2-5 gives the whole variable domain KAGVTQTPRYLIKTRGQQVTLSCSPISGHRSVSWYQQTPGQGLQFLFEYFSETQRNKGNFPGRFSGRQFSNSRSEMNVSTLELGDSALYLCASSMGLSQETQYFGPGTRLLVL.

The CDR3 region is CASSPTLRSGSDEQFF. CDR3 DNA sequence: TGTGCCAGCAGTCCTACATTGAGGAGCGGGAGCGATGAGCAGTTCTTC. The chain couples TRBV6-4 to TRBJ2-1; TRBD2 matches at 8 bases. With V trimmed by 5 bases and J by 8 bases, 14 bases remained unmatched. CDR1 MRHNA and CDR2 SNTAGT come from the germline V gene. The CDR3 runs to 16 residues.

CDR3 nucleotides: TGTGCCAGCTACAGGGGGCCTCCCAAAAACATTCAGTACTTC. Translation: CASYRGPPKNIQYF. The chain couples TRBV2 to TRBJ2-4, with TRBD1 identical over 9 bases. With 8 bases clipped from V and 2 bases from J, the junction kept 4 bases outside the gene matches. Germline loops: CDR1 SNHLY, CDR2 FYNNEI. The length of the CDR3 is 14 residues.

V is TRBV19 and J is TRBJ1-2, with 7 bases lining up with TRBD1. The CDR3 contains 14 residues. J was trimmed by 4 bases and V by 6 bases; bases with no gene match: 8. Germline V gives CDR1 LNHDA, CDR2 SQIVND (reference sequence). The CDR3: CASRLDRARYGYTF. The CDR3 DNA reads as TGTGCCAGTAGACTTGACAGGGCCCGCTATGGCTACACCTTC.

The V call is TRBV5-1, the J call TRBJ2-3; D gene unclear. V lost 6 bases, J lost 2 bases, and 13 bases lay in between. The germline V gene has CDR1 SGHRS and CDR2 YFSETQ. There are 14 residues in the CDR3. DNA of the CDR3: TGCGCCAGCAATCTACTATTAACCACAGATACGCAGTATTTT. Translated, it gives CASNLLLTTDTQYF. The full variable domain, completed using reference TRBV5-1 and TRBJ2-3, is KAGVTQTPRYLIKTRGQQVTLSCSPISGHRSVSWYQQTPGQGLQFLFEYFSETQRNKGNFPGRFSGRQFSNSRSEMNVSTLELGDSALYLCASNLLLTTDTQYFGPGTRLTVL.